The sequence of this TCR beta chain was determined in a study of Graves' ophthalmopathy and Graves' hyperthyroidism. Findings and caveats of the study: Most thyroid clonotypes expanded beyond 0.001 frequency were also found in blood. Ophthalmopathy progression was predicted with 70.59% sensitivity and roughly 79% specificity.

Amplification of the TCR beta CDR3 regions used RNA transcripts (as template). The workflow started with a first-round RT-PCR run with HTBI primers and then moved on to a second-round multiplex PCR. TCRdb re-derived calls from the multiplex PCR reads in MiXCR, one entry per CDR3 protein. The repertoire consists of roughly 600,000 distinct CDR3 sequences, with 35% to 45% occurring once and the leading ten covering about 4%. Points on this clonotype: Antigen unknown.

Excluded were patients with other autoimmune diseases, uncontrolled infections, pregnancy or lactation. The CDR3 has 14 residues. Deletions cut 2 bases from V and 11 bases from J, with 18 bases between. Germline-derived CDR1 and CDR2 are MNHEY and SMNVEV (reference sequence). This chain joins TRBV27 and TRBJ2-5; possible D gene TRBD2, 7 bases. Input material: peripheral blood or thyroid tissue (not recorded which). The sequence came from an adult man with Graves' hyperthyroidism. CDR3 sequence (DNA): TGTGCCAGCAGTTTAAGGAGCGGGACAAACCCTCAGTACTTC. This translates into CASSLRSGTNPQYF.